This is a list of T cell receptor beta chains from one sample in a study of blood T cell repertoires in COVID-19. TCRdb's table, derived via immunoSEQ multiplex PCR, lists solely in-frame clones and lacks some. Here the sample spans 270,000 or so clones, over 75% being singletons. Sequencing was performed on peripheral blood. The receptors here all came from a human donor in a cohort sampled during active COVID-19. CDR3s include the opening cysteine and the closing phenylalanine or tryptophan. Each record gives: clone size, J gene, V gene, D gene, CDR3 DNA, CDR3 protein. The D gene is left open where the match is weak. Size tells how often a clone was seen (once, few, many) or the class of an expanded clone, and some rows leave it out.

-	TRBJ2-3	TRBV24-1	-	TGTGCCACCAGTGATTTGAAAGGTCAGGGCACAGATACGCAGTATTTT	CATSDLKGQGTDTQYF
-	TRBJ2-2	TRBV4-2	-	TGTGCCAGCAGCCACCCACCGACAGACGCGAACACCGGGGAGCTGTTTTTT	CASSHPPTDANTGELFF
-	TRBJ2-1	TRBV6-6	TRBD1	TGTGCCAGCCGTGATCGACAGGGATATTACAATGAGCAGTTCTTC	CASRDRQGYYNEQFF
-	TRBJ2-3	TRBV24-1	TRBD1	TGTGCCACCAGTAAGGGGGCTCGTACGCAGTATTTT	CATSKGARTQYF
once	TRBJ2-7	TRBV15	TRBD2	TGTGCCACCAGCAGAGATCTAGCGGACTACGAGCAGTACTTC	CATSRDLADYEQYF
-	TRBJ2-7	TRBV27	TRBD1	TGTGCCAGCAGTTTAGGGACAGGAGGGGAGCAGTACTTC	CASSLGTGGEQYF
-	TRBJ2-7	TRBV6-5	-	TGTGCCAGCATCCTAGGAGTCTACGAGCAGTACTTC	CASILGVYEQYF
-	TRBJ2-5	TRBV9	TRBD2	TGTGCCAGCAGCGTGGGGACTACAAGCGGGGGACAGTACTTC	CASSVGTTSGGQYF
-	TRBJ1-5	TRBV19	-	TGTGCCAGTACCGGAAGGGGTCAGCCCCAGCATTTT	CASTGRGQPQHF
-	TRBJ2-3	TRBV28	-	TGTGCCAGCAGTTTATTTGGCGGGGCCCACACAGATACGCAGTATTTT	CASSLFGGAHTDTQYF
-	TRBJ2-7	TRBV24-1	-	TGTGCCACTCAACGGGGGATGGGCGAGCAGTACTTC	CATQRGMGEQYF
-	TRBJ2-7	TRBV18	TRBD2	TGTGCCAGCTCACCGACTAGCGGAAACTCCTACGAGCAGTACTTC	CASSPTSGNSYEQYF
once	TRBJ1-1	TRBV20-1	-	TGCAGTGCTAGAGTTGACAGCGAAGCTTTCTTT	CSARVDSEAFF
-	TRBJ2-1	TRBV5-4	-	TGTGCCAGCAGCTTGGTCAGTTCCTCCTACAATGAGCAGTTCTTC	CASSLVSSSYNEQFF
-	TRBJ2-1	TRBV3-1/TRBV3-2	-	TGTGCCAGCAGCCAAGAACGGTTCGCCGTAACTTTTGTCTTC	CASSQERFAVTFVF
-	TRBJ2-5	TRBV6-5	-	TGTGCCAGCAGTTATTTGAGCGCAAAGTCGGAGACCCAGTACTTC	CASSYLSAKSETQYF
few	TRBJ2-3	TRBV10-2	TRBD2	TGCGCCAGCACCCGATCTAGCGGGCCTACAGATACGCAGTATTTT	CASTRSSGPTDTQYF
-	TRBJ1-1	TRBV7-9	TRBD1	TGTGCCAGCAGCTTAGACAGGGGCACGAACACTGAAGCTTTCTTT	CASSLDRGTNTEAFF
few	TRBJ1-1	TRBV5-1	TRBD1	TGCGCCAGCAGCTTGGAACGCCAGGGGGCTGACGAAGCTTTCTTT	CASSLERQGADEAFF
few	TRBJ1-2	TRBV4-3	TRBD1	TGCGCCAGCAGCCAACGTCACCCCGGGACAGGGGGGGGTGGCTACACCTTC	CASSQRHPGTGGGGYTF
-	TRBJ2-2	TRBV11-2	TRBD2	TGTGCCAGCAGCTTAGAGGCTAGCGGGTCTTCTAGTACGAACACCGGGGAGCTGTTTTTT	CASSLEASGSSSTNTGELFF
once	TRBJ2-2	TRBV28	-	TGTGCCAGCAGTTTGCGGGGTCCCGCGAACACCGGGGAGCTGTTTTTT	CASSLRGPANTGELFF
-	TRBJ2-2	TRBV5-1	TRBD1	TGCGCCAGCAGCTTCGGGACAGGGAACACCGGGGAGCTGTTTTTT	CASSFGTGNTGELFF
-	TRBJ2-7	TRBV6-5	-	TGTGCCAGCCATCCCTGGGACAAAGCCTACGAGCAGTACTTC	CASHPWDKAYEQYF
-	TRBJ1-1	TRBV4-3	-	TGCGCCAGCAGCCCTCGGATTGGGGGGACTGAAGCTTTCTTT	CASSPRIGGTEAFF
-	TRBJ2-2	TRBV5-1	TRBD2	TGCGCCAGCAGCCTATGGACTAGCGCTGGGGAGCTGTTTTTT	CASSLWTSAGELFF
-	TRBJ2-3	TRBV7-9	TRBD2	TGTGCCAGCAGCTTAGGGAAGAATAGCGGGGGCCTCACAGATACGCAGTATTTT	CASSLGKNSGGLTDTQYF
few	TRBJ1-5	TRBV5-8	-	TGTGCCAGCGGCCGGGAGATAGGTCAGCCCCAGCATTTT	CASGREIGQPQHF
-	TRBJ1-2	TRBV15	TRBD1	TGTGCCACCAGCTCCGGGGAGTCTCGGGACAGACAGCGCTACACCTTC	CATSSGESRDRQRYTF
once	TRBJ1-2	TRBV4-2	-	TGTGCCAGCAGCCAAGATCTCCAGTTTCTGAAGGGCTACACCTTC	CASSQDLQFLKGYTF
-	TRBJ2-1	TRBV15	TRBD2	TGTGCCACCAGCAGAGGAAGTCGCGGACACCCGACTAGCGGGAGGAGGCATGAGCAGTTCTTC	CATSRGSRGHPTSGRRHEQFF
once	TRBJ2-7	TRBV29-1	TRBD1	TGCAGCGTTGAGGGACAGGGAGTTCGCGAGCAGTACTTC	CSVEGQGVREQYF
-	TRBJ2-3	TRBV6-1	-	TGTGCCAGCAGCCCGACAGGAACCACAGATACGCAGTATTTT	CASSPTGTTDTQYF
once	TRBJ1-6	TRBV28	-	TGTGCCAGCATGACGAGGGAGGGAGACAAGTCACCCCTCCACTTT	CASMTREGDKSPLHF
-	TRBJ1-1	TRBV19	TRBD1	TGTGCCAGTGGAGGCAGGGGGCACACTGAAGCTTTCTTT	CASGGRGHTEAFF
-	TRBJ1-1	TRBV3-1/TRBV3-2	TRBD1	TGTGCCAGCAGCCAAGGTCAGGGGGACACTGAAGCTTTCTTT	CASSQGQGDTEAFF
-	TRBJ2-2	TRBV6-1	-	TGTGCCAGCAGTGAAAGGCACACGCTAGCCGGGGAGCTGTTTTTT	CASSERHTLAGELFF